Listed below are T cell receptor beta chains from one sample, sequenced in a study of PD-1 blockade in mismatch repair-deficient tumors. Using immunoSEQ multiplex PCR, the repertoire was profiled, and TCRdb retains in-frame clones only, with some absent. This sample has tens of thousands of clones; more than 80% occur once, and the top ten carry roughly 6%. This specimen consisted of peripheral blood, obtained 44 weeks after starting pembrolizumab. All receptors derive from an adult with mismatch repair-deficient cancer. Both conserved end residues are part of each CDR3. Fields, in order: clone size, D gene, J gene, V gene, CDR3 protein, CDR3 DNA. The D gene is left open where the match is weak. Part of the rows lack a size; the others show once, few, many or a class for expanded clones.

NA	TRBD1	TRBJ2-5	TRBV7-7	CASSRDREETQYF	TGTGCTAGCAGCCGTGACAGGGAAGAGACCCAGTACTTC
NA	NA	TRBJ1-4	TRBV5-1	CASSFATNEKLFF	TGCGCCAGCAGCTTTGCAACAAATGAAAAACTGTTTTTT
NA	NA	TRBJ1-3	TRBV30	CAWSVGTSAVTTIYF	TGTGCCTGGAGTGTAGGGACCTCCGCAGTCACCACCATATATTTT
NA	NA	TRBJ1-6	TRBV7-3	CASSLFAGANSPLHF	TGTGCCAGCAGCTTATTTGCAGGGGCAAATTCACCCCTCCACTTT
NA	NA	TRBJ2-3	TRBV5-1	CASSLLGIVDTQYF	TGCGCCAGCAGCTTGTTGGGGATAGTAGATACGCAGTATTTT
NA	NA	TRBJ1-2	TRBV15	CATSREEGDGYTF	TGTGCCACCAGCAGAGAAGAAGGGGATGGCTACACCTTC
NA	NA	TRBJ1-1	TRBV6-1	CASSVASGNTEAFF	TGTGCCAGCAGTGTGGCCAGCGGTAACACTGAAGCTTTCTTT
NA	NA	TRBJ2-1	TRBV6-1	CASSEYGNEQFF	TGTGCCAGCAGTGAATATGGGAATGAGCAGTTCTTC
NA	NA	TRBJ1-1	TRBV5-1	CASSLTRGGEAFF	TGCGCCAGCAGCTTGACCAGAGGGGGTGAAGCTTTCTTT
NA	NA	TRBJ2-7	TRBV25-1	CARLLHLPYEQYF	TGTGCCAGATTACTACACCTACCCTACGAGCAGTACTTC
NA	NA	TRBJ2-7	TRBV7-2	CASTLRAGNSYEQYF	TGTGCCAGCACCCTTAGGGCGGGTAACTCCTACGAGCAGTACTTC
NA	NA	TRBJ1-4	TRBV15	CATNQGFQEKLFF	TGTGCCACCAACCAGGGGTTCCAGGAAAAACTGTTTTTT
NA	TRBD2	TRBJ2-2	TRBV18	CASSPLAGGAPSGELFF	TGTGCCAGCTCACCTCTAGCGGGAGGAGCCCCCTCCGGGGAGCTGTTTTTT
NA	NA	TRBJ2-7	TRBV18	CASSPRGYEQYF	TGTGCCAGCTCACCAAGGGGTTACGAGCAGTACTTC
NA	NA	TRBJ1-5	TRBV11-2	CASSLGDSNQPQHF	TGTGCCAGCAGCTTAGGGGATAGCAATCAGCCCCAGCATTTT
NA	NA	TRBJ2-7	TRBV6-5	CASSSPLREQYF	TGTGCCAGCAGTTCACCCCTGCGTGAGCAGTACTTC
NA	NA	TRBJ2-3	TRBV7-9	CASSRLFEGTDTQYF	TGTGCCAGCAGCCGGTTATTTGAGGGAACAGATACGCAGTATTTT
NA	TRBD2	TRBJ2-2	TRBV19	CASSTLAANTGELFF	TGTGCCAGTAGCACACTAGCGGCCAACACCGGGGAGCTGTTTTTT
NA	NA	TRBJ2-1	TRBV6-1	CASSTQLYNEQFF	TGTGCCAGCAGTACCCAACTATACAATGAGCAGTTCTTC
NA	NA	TRBJ2-7	TRBV4-3	CASSQDRAGDEQYF	TGCGCCAGCAGCCAAGATCGGGCAGGGGACGAGCAGTACTTC
NA	TRBD2	TRBJ2-1	TRBV7-3	CASSTSGTSYNEQFF	TGTGCCAGCAGTACGAGCGGGACCTCCTACAATGAGCAGTTCTTC
NA	TRBD2	TRBJ2-2	TRBV5-1	CASSLRTSDTGELFF	TGCGCCAGCAGCTTGAGGACTAGCGACACCGGGGAGCTGTTTTTT
NA	TRBD2	TRBJ2-5	TRBV5-8	CASRRTGTSGRYQETQYF	TGTGCCAGCAGACGTACCGGGACTAGCGGGAGGTATCAAGAGACCCAGTACTTC
NA	NA	TRBJ2-5	TRBV5-6	CASSFLQETQYF	TGTGCCAGCAGCTTTTTGCAAGAGACCCAGTACTTC
NA	TRBD1	TRBJ1-2	TRBV27	CASSSKDRGSYGYTF	TGTGCCAGCAGTTCCAAGGACAGGGGCTCCTATGGCTACACCTTC
NA	NA	TRBJ1-1	TRBV7-6	CASSPGTTEAFF	TGTGCCAGCAGCCCAGGGACCACTGAAGCTTTCTTT
NA	NA	TRBJ1-2	TRBV9	CASSAGRDYWTTF	TGTGCCAGCAGCGCGGGGAGGGACTATTGGACAACCTTC
NA	TRBD2	TRBJ2-1	TRBV7-2	CASSLTTSAPYNEQLF	TGTGCCAGCAGCCTTACGACTAGCGCTCCCTACAATGAGCAGCTCTTC
few	NA	TRBJ1-2	TRBV6-5	CASMEGGRGYTF	TGTGCCAGCATGGAAGGCGGTCGGGGCTACACCTTC
NA	TRBD1	TRBJ2-6	TRBV6-1	CASSEPGQGRNAANVLTF	TGTGCCAGCAGTGAACCGGGACAGGGAAGGAATGCGGCCAACGTCCTGACTTTC
NA	NA	TRBJ1-5	TRBV30	CACTWDSYQPQHF	TGTGCCTGCACATGGGATTCCTATCAGCCCCAGCATTTT
once	NA	TRBJ1-2	TRBV27	CASTPNPRGVHGYTF	TGTGCCAGCACCCCCAACCCTAGGGGGGTTCATGGCTACACCTTC
NA	NA	TRBJ2-1	TRBV19	CASTIRRAGGGLGNEQFF	TGTGCCAGTACTATAAGGAGGGCCGGGGGAGGTTTGGGCAATGAGCAGTTCTTC
NA	TRBD1	TRBJ2-2	TRBV19	CASRPDRAGELFF	TGTGCCAGTAGACCAGACAGGGCCGGGGAGCTGTTTTTT
NA	NA	TRBJ1-2	TRBV19	CASSFYGGDRTLYGYTF	TGTGCCAGTAGCTTCTATGGAGGTGACAGGACACTCTATGGCTACACCTTC
NA	NA	TRBJ2-6	TRBV28	CASRAGTFKPGANVLTF	TGTGCCAGCAGAGCCGGGACATTCAAACCTGGGGCCAACGTCCTGACTTTC
NA	NA	TRBJ2-7	TRBV18	CASSPQGGRAYEQYF	TGTGCCAGCTCACCACAGGGTGGCAGGGCCTACGAGCAGTACTTC
NA	TRBD2	TRBJ2-3	TRBV5-5	CASSGASGRTDTQYF	TGTGCCAGCAGCGGAGCTAGCGGGAGAACAGATACGCAGTATTTT
few	NA	TRBJ2-2	TRBV14	CASSQDIPWLATNTGELFF	TGTGCCAGCAGCCAAGATATTCCTTGGCTAGCGACTAACACCGGGGAGCTGTTTTTT
once	NA	TRBJ1-2	TRBV6-5	CATNPLTGNYGYTF	TGTGCCACCAACCCCTTAACAGGGAACTATGGCTACACCTTC
NA	TRBD2	TRBJ2-1	TRBV27	CASSLSTSGYNEQFF	TGTGCCAGCAGTTTATCGACTAGCGGGTACAATGAGCAGTTCTTC
NA	NA	TRBJ1-2	TRBV5-4	CASSIPTVYGYTF	TGTGCCAGCAGCATCCCGACCGTCTATGGCTACACCTTC
NA	NA	TRBJ1-4	TRBV11-3	CASSSKFTGNEKLFF	TGTGCCAGCAGCTCCAAATTTACGGGCAATGAAAAACTGTTTTTT
NA	NA	TRBJ2-4	TRBV30	CAWSVNLAKNIQYF	TGTGCCTGGAGCGTCAATCTAGCCAAAAACATTCAGTACTTC
NA	NA	TRBJ2-3	TRBV20-1	CSAPDGDTQYF	TGCAGTGCCCCGGACGGGGATACGCAGTATTTT
NA	NA	TRBJ2-5	TRBV14	CASSSGGTAQETQYF	TGTGCCAGCAGCTCGGGGGGGACAGCGCAAGAGACCCAGTACTTC
NA	TRBD1	TRBJ1-1	TRBV5-4	CASSLQGAKGTEAFF	TGTGCCAGCAGCTTACAGGGGGCAAAGGGCACTGAAGCTTTCTTT
NA	NA	TRBJ2-1	TRBV7-2	CASSLWLASYNEQFF	TGTGCCAGCAGCTTATGGCTAGCGAGCTACAATGAGCAGTTCTTC
NA	NA	TRBJ2-7	TRBV5-1	CASIGVPDYEQYF	TGCGCCAGCATTGGGGTTCCAGACTACGAGCAGTACTTC
once	NA	TRBJ2-7	TRBV4-1	CASKGRGEQYF	TGCGCCAGCAAGGGCAGGGGCGAGCAGTACTTC
NA	NA	TRBJ1-1	TRBV2	CASSVRGLTEAFF	TGTGCCAGCAGTGTTAGGGGTTTAACTGAAGCTTTCTTT
NA	NA	TRBJ1-2	TRBV7-9	CASSLEGVNYGYTF	TGTGCCAGCAGCTTAGAGGGGGTAAACTATGGCTACACCTTC
NA	TRBD1	TRBJ2-7	TRBV19	CASSVPGQGQYEQYF	TGTGCCAGTAGTGTCCCGGGACAGGGGCAATACGAGCAGTACTTC
NA	NA	TRBJ1-2	TRBV6-1	CASGIPYGYTF	TGTGCCAGTGGCATTCCCTATGGCTACACCTTC
NA	NA	TRBJ1-1	TRBV30	CAWGRNPMNTEAFF	TGTGCCTGGGGAAGGAACCCCATGAACACTGAAGCTTTCTTT
NA	TRBD1	TRBJ1-1	TRBV5-1	CASSPRTGGMNTEAFF	TGCGCCAGCAGCCCTCGGACAGGGGGCATGAACACTGAAGCTTTCTTT
NA	NA	TRBJ1-1	TRBV6-5	CASSYAVGAANTEAFF	TGTGCCAGCAGTTACGCAGTCGGGGCAGCGAACACTGAAGCTTTCTTT